Below, one T cell receptor (beta chain) is given with its context. The data belong to a study of blood T cell repertoires in COVID-19. Study overall: T cells, B-cell-depleted T cells, or PBMCs provided the cDNA or gDNA that served as material.

In the source study's methods: By means of reference gene primer amplification, nucleated cell counts were estimated. Clones were read by immunoSEQ multiplex PCR, and TCRdb kept only the in-frame ones, dropping some. V, J and clone size are those of that table, while D and trimming were read from the DNA. This table has 55,000 to 70,000 clones, around 90% appearing once. The study drew participants aged about 18 to 89 years from 20 to 30 US areas. There are 16 residues in the CDR3. CDR1 is MNHEY, CDR2 SVGEGT, per germline. Trimming stripped 5 bases from V and 3 bases from J, with 16 bases between. The specimen was PBMCs or T cells enriched from blood (not recorded which). This sequence joins TRBV6-2 or TRBV6-3 and TRBJ2-2; the D gene is possibly TRBD1 (6 bases). The TCR originated in a woman between 35 and 50 years old who had recovered from COVID-19. In nucleotides, the CDR3 is TGTGCCAGCAGTAACGGGGACGCAGGGGACACCGGGGAGCTGTTTTTT. This translates into CASSNGDAGDTGELFF.